These T cell receptor beta chains were read from a single sample in a study of Graves' ophthalmopathy and Graves' hyperthyroidism. TCRdb processed the multiplex PCR reads anew with MiXCR; each CDR3 protein has one entry. The top ten hold 2.5% to 3.5% of the sample, which has 400,000 to 450,000 distinct CDR3 sequences, 21% seen once. The sequenced sample consisted of peripheral blood. The receptors derive from a woman aged 18-29 years with stable Graves' hyperthyroidism. Both conserved end residues are part of each CDR3. D genes are given only for firm matches. The size field is filled for only some rows; it gives once, few, many or a size class.

j_call | clone_size | d_call | v_call | cdr3_nt | cdr3_aa
TRBJ1-1 | many | - | TRBV7-2 | TGTGCCAGCAGCTTAGCGATAAACACTGAAGCTTTCTTT | CASSLAINTEAFF
TRBJ2-7 | many | - | TRBV19 | TGTGCCAGTTTTAGGCCAGAGCAGTACTTC | CASFRPEQYF
TRBJ1-1 | many | - | TRBV5-1 | TGCGCCAGCAGCCGGCTAAGGGCGGGGACGAACACTGAAGCTTTCTTT | CASSRLRAGTNTEAFF
TRBJ2-5 | many | - | TRBV6-1 | TGTGCCAGCAGTGGCGCAGGGTTTCGGGAGACCCAGTACTTC | CASSGAGFRETQYF
TRBJ1-1 | many | - | TRBV7-9 | TGTGCCAGCAGCACTAGACGGATTGAAGCTTTCTTT | CASSTRRIEAFF
TRBJ2-7 | few | - | TRBV2 | TGTGCCAGCAGTGTTGGCCCGATTTACGAGCAGTACTTC | CASSVGPIYEQYF
TRBJ1-6 | many | TRBD1 | TRBV2 | TGTGCCAGCGGAATAGACAGGGGGTCGAATTCACCCCTCCACTTT | CASGIDRGSNSPLHF
TRBJ1-1 | many | TRBD1 | TRBV19 | TGTGCCAGTAGTCTCGGGACAGACGATAACACTGAAGCTTTCTTT | CASSLGTDDNTEAFF
TRBJ2-7 | - | TRBD1 | TRBV12-3/TRBV12-4 | TGTGCCAGCAGCCCTGGGACAGGGTTCGACGAGCAGTACTTC | CASSPGTGFDEQYF
TRBJ1-2 | many | - | TRBV10-2 | TGCGCCAGCAGACAGGCCCTCTTCTATGGCTACACCTTC | CASRQALFYGYTF
TRBJ2-7 | many | - | TRBV7-2 | TGTGCCAGCAGCTCAATTCAATCCGAGCAGTACTTC | CASSSIQSEQYF
TRBJ1-2 | - | - | TRBV6-1 | TGTGCCAGCCAGGGTTGGTATGGCTACACCTTC | CASQGWYGYTF
TRBJ2-7 | many | - | TRBV11-3 | TGTGCCAGCAGCTTACGGTCCGGGGCCTACGAGCAGTACTTC | CASSLRSGAYEQYF
TRBJ2-7 | many | TRBD1 | TRBV7-8 | TGTGCCAGCAGCTTAAATTGGGGACAGGGGAACTACGAGCAGTACTTC | CASSLNWGQGNYEQYF
TRBJ1-1 | many | - | TRBV12-3/TRBV12-4 | TGTGCCAGCAGTTTAGTTGGGATTGGGACTGAAGCTTTCTTT | CASSLVGIGTEAFF
TRBJ2-5 | many | - | TRBV11-2 | TGTGCCAGCAGCTTAAACGAGAGGGAGACCCAGTACTTC | CASSLNERETQYF
TRBJ1-2 | many | - | TRBV6-1 | TGTGCCAGCAGCGAAGGGGGGTCCTATGGCTACACCTTC | CASSEGGSYGYTF
TRBJ2-7 | many | TRBD1 | TRBV20-1 | TGCAGTGCTAAGGTGGACAGGGGAAGCTACGAGCAGTACTTC | CSAKVDRGSYEQYF
TRBJ1-2 | - | - | TRBV11-1 | TGTGCCAGCAGCTCCACCCCGGGACGGGGGGAATCATATGGCTACACCTTC | CASSSTPGRGESYGYTF
TRBJ1-2 | - | - | TRBV6-5 | TGTGCCAGCAGGTACAGGACAGCCGAGAACTATGGCTACACCTTC | CASRYRTAENYGYTF
TRBJ2-2 | many | - | TRBV7-2 | TGTGCCAGCAGCCTCCGGTGGGTGGGGGAGCTGTTTTTT | CASSLRWVGELFF
TRBJ2-2 | few | - | TRBV15 | TGTGCCACCAGCTCAGACAGGCTGGACACCGGGGAGCTGTTTTTT | CATSSDRLDTGELFF